Listed below are T cell receptor beta chains from one sample, sequenced in a study of shared clonotypes between healthy human individuals. Data came from immunoSEQ multiplex PCR; TCRdb stores just in-frame clones and leaves some out. The data hold around 2.5 million clones, with approximately 93% observed a single time. Sequencing was performed on naive CD4+ T cells from PBMCs. These receptors all come from a man in his late teens or twenties in good health. Some clones in this sample may be carry-over from other donors' samples. Each CDR3 is given with its conserved first and last residue. The D gene is left open where the match is weak. Expanded clones get a size class; other rows say once, few or many, or leave the size out.

abundance,d_gene,j_gene,v_gene,CDR3aa,CDR3nt
NA,NA,TRBJ2-7,TRBV5-4,CASSLEGGEQYF,TGTGCCAGCAGCTTGGAGGGCGGGGAGCAGTACTTC
NA,NA,TRBJ1-4,TRBV11-1,CASSHPGRKLFF,TGTGCCAGCAGCCACCCGGGTAGGAAACTGTTTTTT
NA,NA,TRBJ2-1,TRBV5-1,CASSAPLLSSYNEQFF,TGCGCCAGCAGCGCCCCGTTGCTGAGCTCCTACAATGAGCAGTTCTTC
NA,TRBD1,TRBJ1-4,TRBV19,CASSPRDRPNEKLFF,TGTGCCAGTAGTCCGCGGGACAGACCTAATGAAAAACTGTTTTTT
NA,NA,TRBJ2-5,TRBV2,CASRNLPPGNQETQYF,TGTGCCAGCAGAAACCTCCCTCCAGGGAACCAAGAGACCCAGTACTTC
NA,NA,TRBJ2-1,TRBV30,CAWSVQGNEFF,TGTGCCTGGAGTGTACAGGGTAATGAGTTCTTC
once,TRBD1,TRBJ1-3,TRBV11-3,CASSPGQGVSNTIYF,TGTGCCAGCAGCCCGGGACAGGGTGTTTCAAACACCATATATTTT
NA,TRBD1,TRBJ2-5,TRBV28,CASGTTGQGLGETQYF,TGTGCCAGCGGAACTACGGGACAGGGCCTGGGAGAGACCCAGTACTTC
NA,NA,TRBJ2-7,TRBV10-3,CAISDPRVGYEQYF,TGTGCCATCAGTGACCCCAGGGTAGGGTACGAGCAGTACTTC
NA,NA,TRBJ2-7,TRBV7-2,CASSLVATSYEQYF,TGTGCCAGCAGCTTAGTGGCTACATCCTACGAGCAGTACTTC
NA,NA,TRBJ2-2,TRBV14,CASSQAQIFTGELFF,TGTGCCAGCAGCCAGGCCCAGATTTTCACCGGGGAGCTGTTTTTT
NA,NA,TRBJ2-7,TRBV5-1,CASSLWGLSDSYEQYF,TGCGCCAGCAGCTTGTGGGGGTTGTCGGACTCCTACGAGCAGTACTTC
NA,NA,TRBJ1-3,TRBV27,CASSLNGPGNTIYF,TGTGCCAGCAGTTTAAATGGTCCTGGAAACACCATATATTTT
NA,NA,TRBJ1-4,TRBV5-1,CASSLLGTANEKLFF,TGCGCCAGCAGCTTGCTGGGGACTGCTAATGAAAAACTGTTTTTT
NA,TRBD2,TRBJ2-7,TRBV9,CASSARGEAYEQYF,TGTGCCAGCAGCGCTCGGGGGGAGGCCTACGAGCAGTACTTC
NA,NA,TRBJ1-5,TRBV2,CASSEQGQLSDQPQHF,TGTGCCAGCAGTGAACAGGGTCAGCTATCAGATCAGCCCCAGCATTTT
NA,TRBD1,TRBJ2-7,TRBV6-1,CASRPGQGAYEQYF,TGTGCCAGCAGGCCGGGACAGGGGGCCTACGAGCAGTACTTC
NA,TRBD1,TRBJ2-2,TRBV11-2,CASSLEGGNTGELFF,TGTGCCAGCAGCTTAGAAGGGGGCAACACCGGGGAGCTGTTTTTT
NA,NA,TRBJ2-5,TRBV5-1,CASSLSDSRKETQYF,TGCGCCAGCAGCTTGTCGGACAGCAGAAAAGAGACCCAGTACTTC
NA,NA,TRBJ2-2,TRBV6-5,CASSENTGELFF,TGTGCCAGCAGCGAGAACACCGGGGAGCTGTTTTTT
few,NA,TRBJ1-5,TRBV30,CAWRGGNQPQHF,TGTGCCTGGAGGGGAGGAAATCAGCCCCAGCATTTT
NA,NA,TRBJ2-7,TRBV21-1,CASSKWNQLAGVREQYF,TGTGCCAGCAGCAAATGGAACCAACTAGCGGGAGTCCGTGAGCAGTACTTC
NA,NA,TRBJ1-2,TRBV5-6,CASSFAQGDGYTF,TGTGCCAGCAGCTTTGCACAGGGAGATGGCTACACCTTC
NA,NA,TRBJ2-7,TRBV6-6,CASRRTGTHSYEQYF,TGTGCCAGCAGACGGACCGGGACGCACTCCTACGAGCAGTACTTC
NA,NA,TRBJ1-1,TRBV4-1,CASSHSRGFLNTEAFF,TGCGCCAGCAGCCACAGTCGAGGGTTTTTGAACACTGAAGCTTTCTTT
NA,TRBD2,TRBJ2-1,TRBV5-1,CASSLARASGYNEQFF,TGCGCCAGCAGCTTGGCGAGGGCTAGCGGTTACAATGAGCAGTTCTTC
NA,TRBD1,TRBJ2-6,TRBV10-3,CAISRDRAGANVLTF,TGTGCCATCAGCCGGGACAGGGCTGGGGCCAACGTCCTGACTTTC
NA,TRBD1,TRBJ2-5,TRBV28,CASSSSGTGQGTQYF,TGTGCCAGCAGTTCCTCCGGGACAGGGCAGGGGACCCAGTACTTC
NA,TRBD1,TRBJ1-3,TRBV6-1,CASRIGQGYTIYF,TGTGCCAGCAGGATCGGACAGGGTTACACCATATATTTT
NA,NA,TRBJ2-2,TRBV13,CASSWLRDFPLQNTGELFF,TGTGCCAGCAGCTGGCTCCGGGACTTCCCTCTTCAGAACACCGGGGAGCTGTTTTTT
once,TRBD2,TRBJ2-5,TRBV6-1,CASSEPPSGSEGTQYF,TGTGCCAGCAGTGAACCCCCTAGCGGGAGTGAGGGGACCCAGTACTTC
NA,TRBD1,TRBJ2-2,TRBV7-2,CASSKRTGAGELFF,TGTGCCAGCAGCAAACGGACAGGGGCCGGGGAGCTGTTTTTT
NA,NA,TRBJ2-1,TRBV4-2,CASSPRMLSNVGNEQFF,TGTGCCAGCAGCCCGCGGATGCTATCAAACGTGGGCAATGAGCAGTTCTTC
NA,NA,TRBJ1-1,TRBV23-1,CASSQKIGQKNTEAFF,TGCGCCAGCAGTCAGAAGATCGGACAAAAGAACACTGAAGCTTTCTTT
NA,NA,TRBJ2-1,TRBV7-6,CASSPYGGSNEQFF,TGTGCCAGCAGCCCATATGGGGGGAGCAATGAGCAGTTCTTC
NA,NA,TRBJ2-7,TRBV20-1,CSARTTGTNVF,TGCAGTGCTAGGACTACCGGGACCAACGTATTC
NA,NA,TRBJ2-7,TRBV7-2,CASSLEGLGLAKDEQYF,TGTGCCAGCAGCTTAGAGGGGCTCGGTCTAGCTAAGGACGAGCAGTACTTC
NA,NA,TRBJ1-1,TRBV4-1,CASSQARSNTEAFF,TGCGCCAGCAGCCAAGCTCGGAGTAACACTGAAGCTTTCTTT
NA,TRBD1,TRBJ1-5,TRBV4-3,CASSRDRGGQPQHF,TGCGCCAGCAGCCGGGACAGGGGGGGGCAGCCCCAGCATTTT
NA,NA,TRBJ1-6,TRBV7-2,CASSLDPGIWSPLHF,TGTGCCAGCAGCTTAGATCCGGGGATCTGGTCACCCCTCCACTTT
NA,NA,TRBJ1-2,TRBV2,CASSNAGPYGYTF,TGTGCCAGCAGTAATGCAGGGCCCTATGGCTACACCTTC
once,NA,TRBJ1-1,TRBV7-2,CASSFWEGNTEAFF,TGTGCCAGCAGCTTTTGGGAGGGGAACACTGAAGCTTTCTTT
NA,NA,TRBJ2-2,TRBV6-5,CASSAPTAVTGELFF,TGTGCCAGCAGTGCCCCGACAGCTGTCACCGGGGAGCTGTTTTTT
NA,NA,TRBJ1-1,TRBV5-1,CASSRSDRNTEAFF,TGCGCCAGCAGCCGTTCCGACCGTAACACTGAAGCTTTCTTT
NA,NA,TRBJ1-2,TRBV4-2,CASSQDFGYGYTF,TGTGCCAGCAGCCAAGATTTTGGCTATGGCTACACCTTC
NA,NA,TRBJ2-7,TRBV18,CASSPDSYEQYF,TGTGCCAGCTCACCTGACTCCTACGAGCAGTACTTC
NA,NA,TRBJ2-1,TRBV7-8,CASSQRPTFARNEQFF,TGTGCCAGCAGCCAGCGCCCCACCTTCGCTCGCAATGAGCAGTTCTTC
NA,NA,TRBJ2-3,TRBV7-6,CASSSVNTDTQYF,TGTGCCAGCAGCTCCGTCAACACAGATACGCAGTATTTT
NA,NA,TRBJ2-2,TRBV14,CASSQGIGGHLNTGELFF,TGTGCCAGCAGCCAGGGAATAGGGGGACATCTGAACACCGGGGAGCTGTTTTTT
NA,TRBD2,TRBJ2-1,TRBV7-2,CASSLTGTSGSYNEQFF,TGTGCCAGCAGCTTAACCGGGACTAGCGGCTCCTACAATGAGCAGTTCTTC
NA,NA,TRBJ2-7,TRBV6-1,CASSEQGGHEQYF,TGTGCCAGCAGTGAACAGGGGGGCCACGAGCAGTACTTC
few,TRBD2,TRBJ2-1,TRBV2,CASSALANNEQFF,TGTGCCAGCAGTGCACTAGCGAACAATGAGCAGTTCTTC
NA,NA,TRBJ2-1,TRBV28,CASGSSAPYNEQFF,TGTGCCAGCGGCTCTAGCGCGCCTTACAATGAGCAGTTCTTC
NA,TRBD2,TRBJ2-5,TRBV5-1,CASSWSPSGVQETQYF,TGCGCCAGCAGCTGGAGCCCTAGCGGGGTCCAAGAGACCCAGTACTTC
once,NA,TRBJ2-7,TRBV9,CASSVAAGVVYEQYF,TGTGCCAGCAGCGTAGCTGCTGGGGTGGTCTACGAGCAGTACTTC
NA,NA,TRBJ2-2,TRBV7-9,CASSSEGELFF,TGTGCCAGCAGCTCCGAAGGGGAGCTGTTTTTT
NA,TRBD2,TRBJ2-1,TRBV11-3,CASSPNPSGSMNEQFF,TGTGCCAGCAGCCCCAACCCTAGCGGGAGTATGAATGAGCAGTTCTTC
NA,TRBD1,TRBJ2-2,TRBV19,CASRRDRGPNTGELFF,TGTGCCAGTAGGAGGGACAGGGGCCCGAACACCGGGGAGCTGTTTTTT
NA,TRBD1,TRBJ1-5,TRBV27,CASSINRGWNQPQHF,TGTGCCAGCAGTATCAACAGGGGGTGGAATCAGCCCCAGCATTTT
NA,TRBD2,TRBJ2-1,TRBV28,CASSLTSGRAVNEQFF,TGTGCCAGCAGTTTAACGAGCGGGAGGGCCGTTAATGAGCAGTTCTTC